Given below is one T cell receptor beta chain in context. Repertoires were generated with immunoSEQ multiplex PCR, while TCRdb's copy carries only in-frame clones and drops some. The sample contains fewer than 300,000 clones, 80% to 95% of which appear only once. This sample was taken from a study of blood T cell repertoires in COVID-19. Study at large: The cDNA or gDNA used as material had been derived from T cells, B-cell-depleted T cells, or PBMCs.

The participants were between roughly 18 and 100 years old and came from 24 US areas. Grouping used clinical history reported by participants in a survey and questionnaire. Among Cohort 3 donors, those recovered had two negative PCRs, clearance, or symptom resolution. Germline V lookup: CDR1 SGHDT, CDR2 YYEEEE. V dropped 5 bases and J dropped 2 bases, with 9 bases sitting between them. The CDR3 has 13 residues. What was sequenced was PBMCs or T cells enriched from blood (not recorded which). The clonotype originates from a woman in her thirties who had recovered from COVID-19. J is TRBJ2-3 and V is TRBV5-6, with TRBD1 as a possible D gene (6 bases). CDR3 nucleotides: TGTGCCAGCAGTCGGGACACCACAGATACGCAGTATTTT. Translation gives CASSRDTTDTQYF.